The rows below give T cell receptor beta chains drawn from one sample of a study of blood T cell repertoires in COVID-19. Measured with immunoSEQ multiplex PCR; TCRdb has only the in-frame clones, and not every one. The table lists about 140,000 clones, 70% to 85% of them singletons. Specimen: peripheral blood. All receptors derive from a man between 60 and 75 years old with acute or convalescent COVID-19. CDR3s include the opening cysteine and the closing phenylalanine or tryptophan. Each record gives: D gene, J gene, clone size, V gene, CDR3 DNA, CDR3 protein. A D gene is named only where the DNA matches it firmly. Clone size is stated in some rows and not others, as once, few, many or a class when expanded.

TRBD1,TRBJ2-1,few,TRBV27,TGTGCCAGTCGCGACACAGGGGACAATGAGCAGTTCTTC,CASRDTGDNEQFF
TRBD2,TRBJ2-7,few,TRBV6-4,TGTGCCAGCAGCGTTAGGGAGGGCGACGAGCAGTACTTC,CASSVREGDEQYF
TRBD2,TRBJ2-1,.,TRBV24-1,TGTGCCACCAGACCGGGCGGGAGCAATGAGCAGTTCTTC,CATRPGGSNEQFF
.,TRBJ1-1,.,TRBV5-1,TGCGCCAGCAGCCGTAATTCGGGGACTATGAACACTGAAGCTTTCTTT,CASSRNSGTMNTEAFF
.,TRBJ1-5,.,TRBV27,TGTGCCAGCAGTTTAGGGACTGGAGATCAGCCCCAGCATTTT,CASSLGTGDQPQHF
TRBD2,TRBJ2-1,.,TRBV5-1,TGCGCCAGCAGCTTGGAGCGGGGCCGTATTGAGCAGTTCTTC,CASSLERGRIEQFF
.,TRBJ2-6,few,TRBV10-3,TGTGCCATCAGTGACCGGTTGGGCGGGGCCAACGTCCTGACTTTC,CAISDRLGGANVLTF
.,TRBJ2-2,.,TRBV6-6,TGTGCCAGCAGTTACGGGCAGGGCGGCACCGGGGAGCTGTTTTTT,CASSYGQGGTGELFF
TRBD1,TRBJ2-7,.,TRBV28,TGTGCCAGCAGTCCACCCGGACAGGGGATAGGGTACGAGCAGTACTTC,CASSPPGQGIGYEQYF
.,TRBJ1-6,.,TRBV3-1/TRBV3-2,TGTGCCAGCAGCCAAGATCTAAGGGTTGACGGCTGGGAGTTGGATTCACCCCTCCACTTT,CASSQDLRVDGWELDSPLHF
.,TRBJ1-2,.,TRBV5-4,TGTGCCAGCAGCTTGGGAATCTTGGCAGGGCCTAACTATGGCTACACCTTC,CASSLGILAGPNYGYTF
TRBD2,TRBJ2-7,once,TRBV6-2/TRBV6-3,TGTGCCAGCAGTTACCGAGCGGGAGTCTCATACGAGCAGTACTTC,CASSYRAGVSYEQYF
.,TRBJ1-2,.,TRBV18,TGTGCCAGCTCACCAGGCAGGGATTATGGCTACACCTTC,CASSPGRDYGYTF
TRBD2,TRBJ2-5,.,TRBV5-4,TGTGCCAGCAGCCCGAATACCGGGACTAGCGGCCTGAAGACCCAGTACTTC,CASSPNTGTSGLKTQYF
TRBD1,TRBJ1-5,few,TRBV6-1,TGTGCCAGCAGTGAACCGGACAGGGCAAGTCAGCCCCAGCATTTT,CASSEPDRASQPQHF
TRBD1,TRBJ1-6,.,TRBV4-3,TGCGCCAGCAGCCCTCAGGGGGCAGAGAATTCACCCCTCCACTTT,CASSPQGAENSPLHF
.,TRBJ2-1,.,TRBV10-3,TGTGCCATCAGGCCAGAGGACAACAATGAGCAGTTCTTC,CAIRPEDNNEQFF
.,TRBJ2-5,.,TRBV5-1,TGCGCCAGCAGCTTTTCGGCGGTGTCCAAACAAGAGACCCAGTACTTC,CASSFSAVSKQETQYF
TRBD2,TRBJ2-1,.,TRBV18,TGTGCCAGCTCAACTAGCGGAACGGCCAATGAGCAGTTCTTC,CASSTSGTANEQFF
TRBD2,TRBJ2-3,.,TRBV6-2/TRBV6-3,TGTGCCAGCAGTTACTCGAGGACTAGCGGCCACACAGATACGCAGTATTTT,CASSYSRTSGHTDTQYF
.,TRBJ2-3,.,TRBV19,TGTGCCAGTACACGGGAAGATACGCAGTATTTT,CASTREDTQYF
TRBD1,TRBJ1-6,.,TRBV27,TGTGCCAGCAGTCCGCAGGGGGCGGAATCACCCCTCCACTTT,CASSPQGAESPLHF
TRBD1,TRBJ1-5,.,TRBV30,TGTGCCTGGAGTACAGGGGGCCCTTTCAATCAGCCCCAGCATTTT,CAWSTGGPFNQPQHF
TRBD1,TRBJ1-1,.,TRBV6-5,TGTGCCAGCAGTCCGGGACAGGGGGCTGGTGAAGCTTTCTTT,CASSPGQGAGEAFF
TRBD2,TRBJ2-1,once,TRBV5-1,TGCGCCAGCAGCTTGGAGTTACTAGCGGAGCAGTTCTTC,CASSLELLAEQFF
.,TRBJ2-1,few,TRBV20-1,TGCAGTCAAGGGGTAGACGAGCAGTTCTTC,CSQGVDEQFF
TRBD2,TRBJ2-7,.,TRBV7-2,TGTGCCAGCAGCTTTACTAGCGGGGGATACGAGCAGTACTTC,CASSFTSGGYEQYF
.,TRBJ1-3,.,TRBV19,TGTGCCAGTAACGCGGAGGGCGGCTCTGGAAACACCATATATTTT,CASNAEGGSGNTIYF
TRBD2,TRBJ2-3,few,TRBV3-1/TRBV3-2,TGTGCCAGCAGCCAACTCGGGGGGGGCACAGATACGCAGTATTTT,CASSQLGGGTDTQYF
TRBD1,TRBJ2-2,.,TRBV6-2/TRBV6-3,TGTGCCAGCAGTTGGAGGACAGGGGTAGCCGGGGAGCTGTTTTTT,CASSWRTGVAGELFF
.,TRBJ2-3,.,TRBV10-3,TGTGCCATCATTAGGACAGGAGGGGTGAGAGATACGCAGTATTTT,CAIIRTGGVRDTQYF
.,TRBJ1-5,.,TRBV7-2,TGTGCCAGCAGCCGGGGCGGGGGGGCAGGACAGCCCCAGCATTTT,CASSRGGGAGQPQHF
TRBD2,TRBJ2-7,.,TRBV19,TGTGCCAGTAGTGAGAATAGCGGGACCGGCGAGCAGTACTTC,CASSENSGTGEQYF
.,TRBJ1-5,.,TRBV6-1,TGTGCCAGCAGTGAAATATGGGAACAGGGTTTCAATCAGCCCCAGCATTTT,CASSEIWEQGFNQPQHF